These 10 T cell receptor beta chains were all obtained from the same sample, sequenced in a study of cytomegalovirus exposure and HLA in healthy donors. 60 Vbeta and 13 Jbeta primers were used in PCR. TCRdb keeps only in-frame clones here, not all; method: immunoSEQ multiplex PCR. The sample contains some 100,000 clones, around 79% of which appear only once. Sequenced input: PBMCs. The receptors originated from a male donor in good health and CMV-seropositive.

The chain recombines TRBV9 with TRBJ2-2; no clear D gene. Deletions cut 1 base from V and 4 bases from J, with 8 bases between. The CDR3 has 14 residues. In germline, CDR1 is SGDLS, CDR2 YYNGEE. The CDR3 DNA reads as TGTGCCAGCAGCGTATCGAGTGGCACCGGGGAGCTGTTTTTT. It codes for CASSVSSGTGELFF.

This clone showed up just a few times. The chain joins TRBV4-3 to TRBJ2-7; D may be TRBD2 (5 bases). This CDR3 has 12 amino acids. Germline CDR1 reads LGHNA; CDR2 reads YSLEER. The ends were cut back, 0 bases at V and 11 bases at J, with 11 bases in the middle. CDR3: CASSQDFGDKYF. CDR3 bases: TGCGCCAGCAGCCAAGACTTCGGGGATAAGTACTTC.

The genes are TRBV5-1 and TRBJ2-3; the D is unclear. Trimming shortened V by 4 bases and J by 4 bases, and 16 bases separated the two germline ends. The CDR3 totals 15 residues. From germline, CDR1 is SGHRS and CDR2 YFSETQ. The CDR3 loop reads CASSVGNAAADTQYF. The CDR3 DNA sequence: TGCGCCAGCAGCGTGGGCAATGCCGCGGCAGATACGCAGTATTTT.

The chain uses TRBV19 and TRBJ1-2; possible D gene TRBD1, 6 bases. This CDR3 is built from 15 residues. Germline V lookup: CDR1 LNHDA, CDR2 SQIVND (reference sequence). V lost 5 bases to trimming and J lost 3 bases, with 16 bases between them. The CDR3: CASSPRTEGDYGYTF. The CDR3 nucleotides read TGTGCCAGTAGTCCCAGGACAGAGGGCGACTATGGCTACACCTTC.

The table lists this clone with a few counts. The rearrangement joins TRBV10-3 to TRBJ1-6, with 8 bases matching TRBD1. From germline, CDR1 is ENHRY and CDR2 SYGVKD. This CDR3 comprises 17 residues. The junction had 7 bases not matched to a gene; V was cut back by 3 bases and J by 3 bases. Written as DNA, the CDR3 is TGTGCCATCAGTGAACCCCCGACAGGGGTCTATAATTCACCCCTCCACTTT. It encodes CAISEPPTGVYNSPLHF.

J is TRBJ1-5 and V is TRBV7-2; TRBD1 matches 11 bases. The CDR3 has 17 amino acids. The germline V gene has CDR1 SGHTA and CDR2 FQGNSA. V was pared by 5 bases and J by 0 bases, with 6 bases of the junction left unmatched. For the CDR3, the DNA is TGTGCCAGCAGCGCCAGGACAGGGGGCTTTAGCAATCAGCCCCAGCATTTT. Its translation is CASSARTGGFSNQPQHF.

The V and J genes are TRBV25-1 and TRBJ1-4; D is unresolved. The CDR3 is made up of 17 amino acids. The germline V and J ends were trimmed by 2 bases and 4 bases, with 17 bases remaining between them. Germline V gene data show CDR1 as MGHDK and CDR2 as SYGVNS. The CDR3 DNA follows: TGTGCCAGCAGTGAACATGGGCTTCGGGAGCTTAATGAAAAACTGTTTTTT. Its translation: CASSEHGLRELNEKLFF.

This clone has just one count. The chain is built from TRBV27 and TRBJ1-5; 8 nucleotides agree with TRBD1. V dropped 3 bases and J dropped 7; count of bases not matched to a gene: 5. CDR3 size: 14 residues. CDR1 MNHEY and CDR2 SMNVEV come from the germline V gene (reference sequence). The chain's CDR3 is CASSFGQGGQPQHF. The CDR3 coding sequence is TGTGCCAGCAGTTTCGGACAGGGAGGCCAGCCCCAGCATTTT.

The V call is TRBV19, the J call TRBJ1-5; 9 bases align to TRBD1. The CDR3 spans 15 residues. CDR1 and CDR2 (germline): LNHDA, SQIVND (reference sequence). Trimming took 4 bases from V and 3 from J; bases not matched to a gene: 4. CDR3: CASSKNRGPNQPQHF. In DNA form, the CDR3 reads TGTGCCAGTAGTAAGAACAGGGGGCCCAATCAGCCCCAGCATTTT.

This chain links TRBV7-6 with TRBJ1-4; D perhaps matches TRBD1 (5 bases). This CDR3 has 16 residues. V was trimmed by 6 bases and J by 0 bases, leaving 14 bases between them. Germline CDR1 SGHVS, CDR2 FNYEAQ. CDR3 region: CASSGPGFATNEKLFF. The CDR3 region has the DNA TGTGCCAGCAGTGGTCCAGGGTTTGCAACTAATGAAAAACTGTTTTTT. Drawing the rest from reference TRBV7-6 and TRBJ1-4, the complete variable domain is GAGVSQSPRYKVTKRGQDVALRCDPISGHVSLYWYRQALGQGPEFLTYFNYEAQQDKSGLPNDRFSAERPEGSISTLTIQRTEQRDSAMYRCASSGPGFATNEKLFFGSGTQLSVL.